These 28 T cell receptor beta chains originate from one sample sequenced in a study of blood T cell repertoires in COVID-19. The assay was immunoSEQ multiplex PCR, and TCRdb's table has in-frame clones only and misses some. Of around 270,000 clones in the sample, less than 90% are singletons; the top ten hold approximately 4%. Sample: peripheral blood. Source of these receptors: a man between 60 and 75 years old who had recovered from COVID-19.

V usage is TRBV15 and J usage is TRBJ2-3, with 9 bases fitting TRBD2. With V trimmed by 7 bases and J by 0 bases, 17 bases remained unmatched. Germline values: CDR1 LNHNV, CDR2 YYDKDF (reference sequence). The CDR3 contains 19 residues. The CDR3 loop is CATTLEGGLAPSSTDTQYF. The CDR3 DNA reads as TGTGCCACCACCCTAGAGGGGGGACTAGCCCCTTCTAGCACAGATACGCAGTATTTT.

J is TRBJ2-3 and V is TRBV11-3, with D hard to call. Trimming took off 1 base at V and 0 bases at J, with 8 bases between the two ends. Germline lookup yields CDR1 SGHNT and CDR2 YENEEA. CDR3 size: 15 residues. The CDR3 spells CASSLATASTDTQYF. The CDR3 DNA reads as TGTGCCAGCAGCTTAGCCACAGCTAGCACAGATACGCAGTATTTT.

This chain joins TRBV19 and TRBJ2-1; D possibly corresponds to TRBD2 (5 bases). CDR3 length equals 15 residues. Germline V gene sequence: CDR1 LNHDA, CDR2 SQIVND (reference sequence). V was shortened by 3 bases and J by 0 bases, with 9 bases between the two germline ends. The CDR3 DNA reads as TGTGCCAGTAGTATGGTGGGGAGCTCCTACAATGAGCAGTTCTTC. Amino acid sequence: CASSMVGSSYNEQFF.

The chain has TRBV9 and TRBJ1-4; TRBD1 aligns across 10 bases. There are 15 residues in the CDR3. V was clipped by 0 bases and J by 5 bases; unmatched bases: 1. Germline CDR1 SGDLS, CDR2 YYNGEE. The CDR3 nucleotides are TGTGCCAGCAGCGTAGGGACAGGGGGAAATGAAAAACTGTTTTTT. Translating it yields CASSVGTGGNEKLFF.

The chain joins TRBV4-2 to TRBJ2-4, with a tentative D call TRBD2 (6 bases). The CDR3 has 14 residues. Germline CDR1 is LGHNA and CDR2 is YNFKEQ. V dropped 4 bases and J dropped 6 bases, with 13 bases sitting between them. CDR3 amino acids: CASSRGEGGNIQYF. CDR3 DNA: TGTGCCAGCAGCCGAGGCGAGGGAGGAAACATTCAGTACTTC.

The chain carries TRBV5-1 and TRBJ1-6; 8 positions match TRBD1. Unmatched junction bases numbered 14, after V lost 5 bases and J lost 16 bases. CDR3 length: 14 amino acids. The germline gives CDR1 SGHRS, CDR2 YFSETQ. The CDR3 coding sequence is TGCGCCAGCAGACCCGGACAGGGTGATGGGGCTCTCCACTTT. This translates into CASRPGQGDGALHF.

The rearrangement joins TRBV7-3 to TRBJ2-1; a possible D gene is TRBD2 (6 bases). With 4 bases removed from V and 9 bases from J, the gap between germline ends came to 10 bases. Germline assignment: CDR1 SGHTA and CDR2 FQGTGA. The CDR3 is 12 amino acids. CDR3 DNA: TGTGCCAGCAGCTCTGAGGGAGGTGAGCAGTTCTTC. Protein: CASSSEGGEQFF.

The chain joins TRBV7-9 to TRBJ2-6; D perhaps matches TRBD1 (5 bases). The CDR3 loop spans 19 amino acids. CDR1 and CDR2 from the germline V gene are SEHNR and FQNEAQ (reference sequence). Trimming left V 5 bases short and J 0 bases short, with 20 bases between. The CDR3 here is CASSPGGRATNSGANVLTF. CDR3 nucleotide sequence: TGTGCCAGCAGCCCGGGTGGCAGGGCGACCAACTCTGGGGCCAACGTCCTGACTTTC.

The CDR3: CAWIRSDRRYGYTF. As DNA, the CDR3 is TGTGCCTGGATCAGATCCGACAGGCGCTATGGCTACACCTTC. The rearrangement links TRBV30 to TRBJ1-2, with a possible D match to TRBD1 (6 bases). Trimming took off 4 bases at V and 4 bases at J, with 16 bases between the two ends. The length of the CDR3 is 14 residues. Germline loops: CDR1 GTSNPN, CDR2 SVGIG (reference sequence).

V is TRBV7-2 and J is TRBJ2-7; 7 bases match TRBD1. The junction had 6 bases not matched to a gene; V was cut back by 1 base and J by 3 bases. Germline values: CDR1 SGHTA, CDR2 FQGNSA. The CDR3 covers 15 residues. CDR3 nucleotides: TGTGCCAGCAGCTTAGGTGGGACAGCAGACTACGAGCAGTACTTC. Its translation is CASSLGGTADYEQYF.

J is TRBJ1-1 and V is TRBV5-1; tentatively, D is TRBD1 (5 bases). V was trimmed by 5 bases and J by 0 bases, leaving 14 bases between them. The CDR3 loop spans 15 amino acids. The V gene's germline CDR1 is SGHRS and CDR2 YFSETQ. CDR3 sequence reads: CASSRQGGLNTEAFF. The DNA of the CDR3 is TGCGCCAGCAGTCGGCAGGGCGGATTGAACACTGAAGCTTTCTTT. Together with reference TRBV5-1 and TRBJ1-1, the CDR3 gives the full variable domain: KAGVTQTPRYLIKTRGQQVTLSCSPISGHRSVSWYQQTPGQGLQFLFEYFSETQRNKGNFPGRFSGRQFSNSRSEMNVSTLELGDSALYLCASSRQGGLNTEAFFGQGTRLTVV.

V and J are TRBV4-1 and TRBJ1-5; TRBD1 matches at 7 bases. Per germline, CDR1 MGHRA and CDR2 YSYEKL. This CDR3 is 18 amino acids long. V lost 0 bases, J lost 7 bases, and 15 bases stayed unmatched. The CDR3 region is CASSQDRSAQGGRQPQHF. In nucleotides, the CDR3 is TGCGCCAGCAGCCAAGATCGGTCGGCCCAGGGGGGCAGGCAGCCCCAGCATTTT.

This clone was found a few times. This chain links TRBV6-5 with TRBJ1-1, with D unresolved. Germline V CDR1 and CDR2: MNHEY, SVGAGI. There are 12 residues in the CDR3. Deletions cut 6 bases from V and 8 bases from J, with 13 bases between. CDR3 sequence: CASSIESFEAFF. The CDR3 DNA reads TGTGCCAGCAGCATAGAAAGCTTCGAAGCTTTCTTT.

V usage is TRBV11-3 and J usage is TRBJ1-2; 7 positions match TRBD1. Germline CDR1 and CDR2: SGHNT and YENEEA. V shed 1 base, J shed 4 bases, and the junction held 9 bases outside the gene matches. CDR3 length: 16 residues. CDR3 residues: CASSLVIPTGTYGYTF. In nucleotides, the CDR3 is TGTGCCAGCAGCTTAGTAATTCCGACAGGGACCTATGGCTACACCTTC. The variable domain in full, completed from reference TRBV11-3 and TRBJ1-2, reads EAGVVQSPRYKIIEKKQPVAFWCNPISGHNTLYWYLQNLGQGPELLIRYENEEAVDDSQLPKDRFSAERLKGVDSTLKIQPAELGDSAVYLCASSLVIPTGTYGYTFGSGTRLTVV.

The rearrangement links TRBV5-1 to TRBJ1-4, with D perhaps TRBD1 (6 bases). CDR1 is SGHRS and CDR2 is YFSETQ in the germline V gene. V lost 4 bases to trimming and J lost 0 bases, with 19 bases between them. The CDR3 length is 18 residues. CDR3 bases: TGCGCCAGCAGCCCAGGACCAGGGGCTGTTGCAACTAATGAAAAACTGTTTTTT. Residues: CASSPGPGAVATNEKLFF.

This clone was counted only a few times. CDR3 amino acids: CATSDRDRAGETQYF. CDR3 DNA: TGTGCCACCAGTGATCGGGACAGGGCCGGGGAGACCCAGTACTTC. This rearrangement joins TRBV24-1 to TRBJ2-5, with TRBD1 identical over 9 bases. Trimming removed 3 bases from V and 5 bases from J; junction bases left unmatched: 6. Germline CDR1 reads KGHDR; CDR2 reads SFDVKD. The CDR3 has 15 amino acids.

V and J are TRBV27 and TRBJ2-2; possible D gene TRBD2, 5 bases. Germline CDR1 is MNHEY and CDR2 is SMNVEV (reference sequence). Trimming took off 3 bases at V and 6 bases at J, with 14 bases between the two ends. The CDR3 totals 15 residues. DNA for the CDR3: TGTGCCAGCAGTTTTGAGGGTAGGATTTCCGGGGAGCTGTTTTTT. Translated, it gives CASSFEGRISGELFF.

This clone has only one observation. CDR3 DNA: TGTGCCAGCAGTGAGGGCTGGCCGTGGAATGAGCAGTTCTTC. This sequence encodes CASSEGWPWNEQFF. The rearrangement links TRBV6-1 to TRBJ2-1, with D unresolved. Germline CDR1 is MNHNS and CDR2 is SASEGT. The CDR3 covers 14 residues. V gave up 3 bases and J gave up 7 bases, with 13 bases separating them.

The V and J genes are TRBV5-1 and TRBJ2-7; TRBD1 agrees at 11 bases. The J segment lost 3 bases and the V segment lost 7 bases, leaving 9 bases of the junction unmatched. This CDR3 has 15 amino acids. Germline V gene data show CDR1 as SGHRS and CDR2 as YFSETQ. In DNA form, the CDR3 reads TGCGCCAGCGGGACAGGACAGGGGGCGTTCTACGAGCAGTACTTC. Translated, it gives CASGTGQGAFYEQYF.

The chain recombines TRBV7-2 with TRBJ2-7; tentative D call: TRBD2 (7 bases). The CDR3 is 16 residues long. The V gene lost 4 bases and the J gene lost 5 bases, with 21 bases spanning the gap. Germline loops: CDR1 SGHTA, CDR2 FQGNSA. Written as DNA, the CDR3 is TGTGCCAGCAGCTCAATGGGGAGGGGGGCTTTGGACGAGCAGTACTTC. This sequence encodes CASSSMGRGALDEQYF. The whole variable domain, remainder taken from reference TRBV7-2 and TRBJ2-7, is GAGVSQSPSNKVTEKGKDVELRCDPISGHTALYWYRQSLGQGLEFLIYFQGNSAPDKSGLPSDRFSAERTGGSVSTLTIQRTQQEDSAVYLCASSSMGRGALDEQYFGPGTRLTVT.

The chain has TRBV18 and TRBJ2-5; TRBD1 might be the D (5 bases). Deletions cut 1 base from V and 1 base from J, with 7 bases between. CDR1 KGHSH and CDR2 LQKENI come from the germline V gene. This CDR3 contains 14 residues. The CDR3 DNA follows: TGTGCCAGCTCACCACTTGACAGCCAAGAGACCCAGTACTTC. This gives the protein CASSPLDSQETQYF.

The genes are TRBV6-6 and TRBJ2-7; 8 positions agree with TRBD2. V was clipped by 5 bases and J by 0 bases; unmatched bases: 9. Germline assignment: CDR1 MNHNY and CDR2 SVGAGI (reference sequence). The CDR3 runs 16 residues. The CDR3 sequence is CASSPNSGGSSYEQYF. The CDR3 DNA sequence: TGTGCCAGCAGTCCCAACTCGGGGGGGAGCTCCTACGAGCAGTACTTC.

The chain carries TRBV27 and TRBJ2-7; D possibly corresponds to TRBD1 (6 bases). Deletions cut 10 bases from V and 5 bases from J, with 15 bases between. Germline lookup yields CDR1 MNHEY and CDR2 SMNVEV (reference sequence). The CDR3 totals 12 residues. The CDR3 sequence is CATPTGTHEQYF. CDR3 in DNA: TGTGCCACCCCCACAGGGACCCACGAGCAGTACTTC.

V gene TRBV3-1 (or the pseudogene TRBV3-2) combines with J gene TRBJ1-2, with D maybe TRBD1 (6 bases). The CDR3 is 15 residues long. The V and J ends lost 7 bases and 4 bases respectively, with 19 bases between them. Germline assignment: CDR1 LGHDT and CDR2 YNNKEL (reference sequence). The CDR3, as DNA: TGTGCCAGCACCGACGGGACAAACCACCGCTATGGCTACACCTTC. This encodes CASTDGTNHRYGYTF.

The genes are TRBV2 and TRBJ1-2; D is uncertain. Trimming left V 3 bases short and J 3 bases short, with 8 bases between. CDR1 and CDR2 (germline): SNHLY, FYNNEI. The CDR3 extends over 13 amino acids. The CDR3 here is CASSDERDYGYTF. In nucleotides, the CDR3 is TGTGCCAGCAGTGATGAACGGGACTATGGCTACACCTTC.

The V and J genes are TRBV6-5 and TRBJ1-1; D is possibly TRBD1 (6 bases). Trimming pared 8 bases from V and 5 bases from J, leaving 9 bases between. The length of the CDR3 is 11 residues. Germline CDR1 and CDR2: MNHEY and SVGAGI. CDR3 nucleotides: TGTGCCAGCGGGGGGGCTACTGAAGCTTTCTTT. Its protein is CASGGATEAFF.

V and J are TRBV19 and TRBJ2-1; 8 positions agree with TRBD2. Germline V lookup: CDR1 LNHDA, CDR2 SQIVND (reference sequence). This CDR3 region has 15 residues. J lost 4 bases, V lost 4 bases, and 6 bases had no gene match. The CDR3, as DNA: TGTGCCAGTAGTACCGGGGGGGCGGGTTACAATGAGCAGTTCTTC. Protein product: CASSTGGAGYNEQFF.

The V gene is TRBV30, the J gene TRBJ1-2; D possibly corresponds to TRBD1 (6 bases). The CDR3 is made up of 15 amino acids. CDR1 GTSNPN and CDR2 SVGIG come from the germline V gene (reference sequence). The V gene lost 0 bases and the J gene lost 8 bases, with 19 bases spanning the gap. The CDR3 sequence: CAWSVGSGTLMGYTF. DNA for the CDR3: TGTGCCTGGAGTGTAGGGTCAGGGACACTTATGGGCTACACCTTC.